This entry lists 7 T cell receptor beta chains sequenced from one sample in a study of blood T cell repertoires in COVID-19. Sequencing used immunoSEQ multiplex PCR; TCRdb keeps in-frame clones, though not all of them. The sample holds some 320,000 clones, roughly 89% seen once. The sample was PBMCs or T cells enriched from blood (not recorded which). The receptors here all came from a man between 60 and 70 years old who had recovered from COVID-19.

V gene TRBV6-1 combines with J gene TRBJ2-1, with D possibly being TRBD1 (5 bases). V was trimmed by 1 base and J by 8 bases, leaving 15 bases between them. The CDR3 is 15 residues long. CDR1 is MNHNS and CDR2 is SASEGT in the germline V gene. The CDR3 nucleotides are TGTGCCAGCAGTGAAGTGGACATTTTGGGCTATGAGCAGTTCTTC. Amino acid sequence: CASSEVDILGYEQFF.

The CDR3 reads CASRTARTQYF. CDR3 DNA: TGTGCCAGTAGGACTGCACGAACGCAGTATTTT. J is TRBJ2-3 and V is TRBV19; D unclear. The length of the CDR3 is 11 residues. V lost 6 bases, J lost 9 bases, and 10 bases lay in between. From germline, CDR1 is LNHDA and CDR2 SQIVND (reference sequence).

V gene TRBV6-5 combines with J gene TRBJ2-4; 10 bases map to TRBD1. The junction had 6 bases not matched to a gene; V was cut back by 7 bases and J by 6 bases. The CDR3 runs 14 residues. Germline V gene sequence: CDR1 MNHEY, CDR2 SVGAGI. The CDR3: CASTGQGTSNIQYF. CDR3 sequence (DNA): TGTGCCAGCACGGGACAGGGGACATCAAACATTCAGTACTTC.

The rearrangement links TRBV30 to TRBJ2-3, with D uncertain. CDR1 is GTSNPN and CDR2 is SVGIG in the germline V gene (reference sequence). This CDR3 has 12 residues. V dropped 3 bases and J dropped 0 bases, with 4 bases sitting between them. The CDR3 region has the DNA TGTGCCTGGAGCGGGAGCACAGATACGCAGTATTTT. Protein sequence: CAWSGSTDTQYF. Combining the CDR3 with reference TRBV30 and TRBJ2-3 gives the whole variable domain SQTIHQWPATLVQPVGSPLSLECTVEGTSNPNLYWYRQAAGRGLQLLFYSVGIGQISSEVPQNLSASRPQDRQFILSSKKLLLSDSGFYLCAWSGSTDTQYFGPGTRLTVL.

V is TRBV28 and J is TRBJ1-2, with TRBD1 as a possible D gene (5 bases). The CDR3 consists of 14 residues. V was pared by 6 bases and J by 3 bases, with 14 bases between. CDR1 is MDHEN and CDR2 is SYDVKM in the germline V gene. The CDR3 DNA is TGTGCCAGCAGGATTCAGGGAGGTGACTATGGCTACACCTTC. Protein product: CASRIQGGDYGYTF.

This sequence joins TRBV7-8 and TRBJ2-2, with TRBD1 matching 7 bases. CDR3 length: 15 amino acids. V lost 5 bases and J lost 3; bases outside the gene matches: 6. Per the germline V gene, CDR1 is SGHVS and CDR2 is FQNEAQ. CDR3 DNA sequence: TGTGCCAGCAGCCAGGACAGGTTACACACCGGGGAGCTGTTTTTT. The encoded protein is CASSQDRLHTGELFF.

This clone was counted once. The chain couples TRBV2 to TRBJ2-7, with D perhaps TRBD2 (5 bases). Germline V lookup: CDR1 SNHLY, CDR2 FYNNEI. The V gene lost 5 bases and the J gene lost 0 bases, with 8 bases spanning the gap. There are 13 residues in the CDR3. CDR3 residues: CASSTGISYEQYF. As DNA, the CDR3 is TGTGCCAGCAGTACGGGGATCTCCTACGAGCAGTACTTC.